This T cell receptor (beta chain) was sequenced during a study of CD4 T cells in relation to SARS-CoV-2 and coronaviruses. Measured with immunoSEQ multiplex PCR; TCRdb has only the in-frame clones, and not every one. The table shows under 50,000 clones, with approximately 87% occurring only once. CDR1 and CDR2 from the germline V gene are LGHNA and YNFKEQ. This CDR3 has 14 amino acids. The ends were cut back, 5 bases at V and 0 bases at J, with 10 bases in the middle. The sample taken for sequencing was memory CD4+ T cells from PBMCs. The source is an adult with COVID-19. The chain employs TRBV4-2 and TRBJ1-1; TRBD1 might be the D (5 bases). In DNA form, the CDR3 reads TGTGCCAGCAGCGGGGGAAGATTGAACACTGAAGCTTTCTTT. This sequence encodes CASSGGRLNTEAFF.